This TCR beta chain is from a study of cytomegalovirus exposure and HLA in healthy donors. Details on this clone: Its antigen is not known.

This PCR relied on a set of 60 Vbeta primers and 13 Jbeta primers. The assay was immunoSEQ multiplex PCR, and TCRdb's table has in-frame clones only and misses some. This sample has approximately 260,000 clones, with roughly 91% found just once. The CDR3 totals 16 residues. V dropped 0 bases and J dropped 4 bases, with 16 bases sitting between them. Germline CDR1 is MNHEY and CDR2 is SVGAGI. Study findings and constraints: Versus the roughly 640-donor mean, an Asian-associated ancestry cluster reportedly showed fewer N-insertions in a later analysis. In a later analysis, DRB1 alleles had the most associated TCRs; HLA-C alleles the fewest. Productive status was seen about 90% or about 30% of the time for most TCR beta V segments in an earlier analysis. There were 164 TCR beta chains listed as cytomegalovirus-associated.

Specimen: PBMCs. This TCR was recovered from a girl aged 2-9 years in good health and CMV-seronegative. The V gene is TRBV6-5, the J gene TRBJ2-7; TRBD1 might be the D (5 bases). The CDR3 loop is CASSYSGAGIIYEQYF. CDR3 DNA: TGTGCCAGCAGTTACTCAGGGGCAGGGATCATTTACGAGCAGTACTTC.